These 27 T cell receptor beta chains were sequenced from one sample in a study of blood T cell repertoires in COVID-19 (dated by TCRdb to 2019 to 2021). The library was generated by the immunoSEQ multiplex PCR assay. TCRdb provides this immuneACCESS table in a form limited to in-frame rearrangements. Some clones are lacking; in checked studies, under half of them reflect an unresolved V gene, and why the rest are absent is not known. In this sample the table shows 130,000 to 150,000 clones, about four fifths of which occur a single time. The top ten constitute around 5% of the sample. Sequencing input: peripheral blood. The receptors here all came from a woman in her 70s with COVID-19, enrolled during active disease.

J is TRBJ1-6 and V is TRBV6-5, with D unresolved. V was cut by 0 bases and J by 7 bases, with 10 bases left in between. CDR1 and CDR2 (germline): MNHEY, SVGAGI. This CDR3 comprises 15 residues. The CDR3 spells CASSYSVRGNSPLHF. CDR3 in DNA: TGTGCCAGCAGTTACTCGGTACGGGGAAATTCACCCCTCCACTTT.

The chain uses TRBV7-9 and TRBJ1-4; TRBD1 matches 8 bases. Germline CDR1 is SEHNR and CDR2 is FQNEAQ (reference sequence). V dropped 5 bases and J dropped 5; count of bases not matched to a gene: 4. This CDR3 spans 14 amino acids. The CDR3 DNA is TGTGCCAGCAGCGGGACAGGCGCGAATGAAAAACTGTTTTTT. It is translated as CASSGTGANEKLFF.

This chain connects TRBV3-1 (or the pseudogene TRBV3-2) to TRBJ1-1, with D maybe TRBD1 (6 bases). V shed 4 bases and J shed 6 bases, with 15 bases lying between them. The CDR3 extends over 14 amino acids. The germline V gene has CDR1 LGHDT and CDR2 YNNKEL (reference sequence). CDR3 protein: CASSLEQGSSEAFF. Here the CDR3 DNA reads TGTGCCAGCAGCCTCGAACAGGGTAGCTCTGAAGCTTTCTTT.

The J gene is TRBJ1-5, the V gene TRBV6-5; D possibly corresponds to TRBD1 (5 bases). CDR3 length equals 15 residues. Germline assignment: CDR1 MNHEY and CDR2 SVGAGI. The germline V and J ends were trimmed by 0 bases and 7 bases, with 13 bases remaining between them. The CDR3: CASSYSIGADQPQHF. The DNA for the CDR3 is TGTGCCAGCAGTTACTCGATAGGGGCGGACCAGCCCCAGCATTTT.

The chain joins TRBV24-1 to TRBJ2-3, with 9 bases identical to TRBD1. From germline, CDR1 is KGHDR and CDR2 SFDVKD. The V and J ends lost 2 bases and 6 bases, in that order; junction bases with no gene match: 8. The CDR3 extends over 16 amino acids. CDR3 amino acids: CATSDSPGQGRDTQYF. The DNA of the CDR3 is TGTGCCACCAGTGATTCACCGGGACAGGGTAGGGATACGCAGTATTTT.

In DNA form, the CDR3 reads TGCGCCAGCAGCCTGTCCCGGGAAAAACTGTTTTTT. Translated: CASSLSREKLFF. The genes are TRBV5-1 and TRBJ1-4; D is undetermined. The CDR3 totals 12 residues. Germline V gives CDR1 SGHRS, CDR2 YFSETQ. Trimming took 4 bases from V and 8 from J, leaving 9 bases between them. Filled out from reference TRBV5-1 and TRBJ1-4, the complete variable domain reads KAGVTQTPRYLIKTRGQQVTLSCSPISGHRSVSWYQQTPGQGLQFLFEYFSETQRNKGNFPGRFSGRQFSNSRSEMNVSTLELGDSALYLCASSLSREKLFFGSGTQLSVL.

This clone was counted a few times. The chain couples TRBV19 to TRBJ2-7; 9 positions match TRBD1. V dropped 6 bases and J dropped 3; count of bases not matched to a gene: 9. Germline V CDR1 and CDR2: LNHDA, SQIVND (reference sequence). The CDR3 is 15 residues long. CDR3 in amino acids: CASRDGPGQGYEQYF. The CDR3 DNA is TGTGCCAGTAGGGATGGACCGGGACAGGGCTACGAGCAGTACTTC.

This clone was detected only a few times. V usage is TRBV5-1 and J usage is TRBJ2-7; TRBD2 matches at 7 bases. J gave up 2 bases and V 3 bases, and 8 bases lay outside the gene matches. Germline CDR1 is SGHRS and CDR2 is YFSETQ. This CDR3 contains 15 residues. The CDR3 spells CASSSDTLAAYEQYF. The CDR3 DNA follows: TGCGCCAGCAGCTCGGATACGCTAGCGGCCTACGAGCAGTACTTC. Drawing the rest from reference TRBV5-1 and TRBJ2-7, the complete variable domain is KAGVTQTPRYLIKTRGQQVTLSCSPISGHRSVSWYQQTPGQGLQFLFEYFSETQRNKGNFPGRFSGRQFSNSRSEMNVSTLELGDSALYLCASSSDTLAAYEQYFGPGTRLTVT.

The chain combines TRBV27 with TRBJ2-3; D call uncertain. V was trimmed by 2 bases and J by 10 bases, leaving 16 bases between them. This CDR3 contains 14 residues. The germline V gene encodes CDR1 MNHEY and CDR2 SMNVEV (reference sequence). The CDR3 reads CASSLLSVPGAQYF. For the CDR3, the DNA is TGTGCCAGCAGTTTACTCTCAGTCCCGGGTGCGCAGTATTTT.

The rearrangement joins TRBV5-1 to TRBJ1-1; TRBD1 matches 7 bases. The germline V gene encodes CDR1 SGHRS and CDR2 YFSETQ. With V trimmed by 3 bases and J by 3 bases, 2 bases remained unmatched. The CDR3 extends over 13 amino acids. The CDR3 coding sequence is TGCGCCAGCAGCTCCCAGGGGGACACTGAAGCTTTCTTT. It specifies CASSSQGDTEAFF.

This clone was found once. The chain couples TRBV28 to TRBJ1-6; unclear D gene. The CDR3 is 14 amino acids. In germline, CDR1 is MDHEN, CDR2 SYDVKM. Trimming took 6 bases from V and 9 from J, leaving 15 bases between them. The CDR3 nucleotides read TGTGCCAGCAGCGAACCTTTTGAGGGTTCACCCCTCCACTTT. Its protein product is CASSEPFEGSPLHF.

This chain uses TRBV9 with TRBJ2-2; 7 positions agree with TRBD2. V shed 0 bases, J shed 3 bases, and the junction held 2 bases outside the gene matches. This CDR3 spans 15 amino acids. CDR1 and CDR2 (germline): SGDLS, YYNGEE. The CDR3: CASSVGLADTGELFF. The CDR3 bases are TGTGCCAGCAGCGTAGGTCTAGCGGACACCGGGGAGCTGTTTTTT.

V gene TRBV2 combines with J gene TRBJ1-1, with 11 positions matching TRBD1. CDR1 is SNHLY, CDR2 FYNNEI, per germline. The CDR3 loop spans 16 amino acids. V shed 2 bases and J 1 base; nucleotides not matched to a gene: 3. CDR3 nucleotides: TGTGCCAGCAGTGAAAGGACAGGGGGCTCGAACACTGAAGCTTTCTTT. It is translated as CASSERTGGSNTEAFF.

Comments on this clone: The same CDR3 is also encoded by other DNA sequences in this sample. This CDR3 reads CASRPLAGGSTDTQYF. The DNA for the CDR3 is TGTGCCAGTAGACCCTTGGCGGGGGGAAGCACAGATACGCAGTATTTT. The chain joins TRBV19 to TRBJ2-3; 8 bases map to TRBD2. The CDR3 runs 16 residues. The ends lost 6 bases at V and 0 bases at J; junction bases unmatched: 8. Germline-derived CDR1 and CDR2 are LNHDA and SQIVND (reference sequence). Drawing the rest from reference TRBV19 and TRBJ2-3, the complete variable domain is DGGITQSPKYLFRKEGQNVTLSCEQNLNHDAMYWYRQDPGQGLRLIYYSQIVNDFQKGDIAEGYSVSREKKESFPLTVTSAQKNPTAFYLCASRPLAGGSTDTQYFGPGTRLTVL.

The chain employs TRBV18 and TRBJ1-2; 12 bases fit TRBD1. The germline V gene encodes CDR1 KGHSH and CDR2 LQKENI. The CDR3 length is 16 residues. J was trimmed by 5 bases and V by 3 bases; bases with no gene match: 7. This CDR3 reads CASSPGTGGEKYGYTF. The CDR3 coding sequence is TGTGCCAGCTCACCGGGGACAGGGGGCGAGAAGTATGGCTACACCTTC.

The chain combines TRBV29-1 with TRBJ1-3; no reliable D call. This CDR3 region has 13 residues. V was cut by 4 bases and J by 2 bases, with 9 bases left in between. Germline V lookup: CDR1 SQVTM, CDR2 ANQGSEA. The CDR3 sequence: CSVAGNPGNTIYF. DNA for the CDR3: TGCAGCGTTGCCGGGAACCCTGGAAACACCATATATTTT.

V is TRBV29-1 and J is TRBJ1-1, with D perhaps TRBD1 (6 bases). Germline assignment: CDR1 SQVTM and CDR2 ANQGSEA. Trimming took off 7 bases at V and 1 base at J, with 10 bases between the two ends. The CDR3 loop spans 12 amino acids. As DNA, the CDR3 is TGCAGCGGAGGGACACCGAACACTGAAGCTTTCTTT. This sequence encodes CSGGTPNTEAFF.

The chain recombines TRBV3-1 (or the pseudogene TRBV3-2) with TRBJ2-1; 9 bases are a match to TRBD2. Germline values: CDR1 LGHDT, CDR2 YNNKEL (reference sequence). The CDR3 is made up of 15 amino acids. The V and J ends lost 6 bases and 4 bases, in that order; junction bases with no gene match: 7. CDR3 protein: CASRRGGAVYNEQFF. Here the CDR3 DNA reads TGTGCCAGCAGGCGGGGGGGCGCAGTTTACAATGAGCAGTTCTTC.

The chain uses TRBV10-3 and TRBJ2-1; 10 positions agree with TRBD2. J was trimmed by 4 bases and V by 7 bases; bases with no gene match: 4. CDR1 and CDR2 (germline): ENHRY, SYGVKD. The CDR3 spans 14 residues. This CDR3 reads CAIKGLAEYNEQFF. CDR3 bases: TGTGCCATCAAAGGACTAGCGGAATACAATGAGCAGTTCTTC.

This clone was observed once. The rearrangement links TRBV19 to TRBJ1-2; D uncertain. Trimming pared 5 bases from V and 6 bases from J, leaving 13 bases between. CDR1 is LNHDA and CDR2 is SQIVND in the germline V gene (reference sequence). CDR3 length: 13 amino acids. The CDR3 region has the DNA TGTGCCAGTAGTTCCCGGAGTGTAGATGGCTACACCTTC. Protein: CASSSRSVDGYTF.

This clone appeared a single time. Other DNA sequences in this sample translate to the same CDR3. This chain uses TRBV19 with TRBJ1-6; D possibly corresponds to TRBD1 (6 bases). The ends were cut back, 1 base at V and 10 bases at J, with 11 bases in the middle. Per the germline V gene, CDR1 is LNHDA and CDR2 is SQIVND (reference sequence). CDR3 length equals 14 residues. This chain's CDR3 is CASSIARGDSPLHF. CDR3 nucleotides: TGTGCCAGTAGTATAGCCAGGGGAGACTCACCCCTCCACTTT.

The chain carries TRBV6-4 and TRBJ1-5, with 7 positions matching TRBD1. CDR1 is MRHNA and CDR2 is SNTAGT in the germline V gene. The CDR3 has 20 residues. The trim removed 0 bases at V and 0 bases at J, leaving 14 bases unmatched. The CDR3 nucleotides are TGTGCCAGCAGTGACTCTCCCAAGACCAGGGGGGAGTCTAGCAATCAGCCCCAGCATTTT. This encodes CASSDSPKTRGESSNQPQHF.

The chain couples TRBV4-1 to TRBJ1-4, with 10 bases lining up with TRBD1. V was clipped by 7 bases and J by 3 bases; unmatched bases: 5. Germline V gives CDR1 MGHRA, CDR2 YSYEKL. The CDR3 totals 15 residues. The CDR3: CASMDRGSSNEKLFF. The CDR3 region has the DNA TGCGCCAGCATGGACAGGGGGAGTTCTAATGAAAAACTGTTTTTT.

The chain joins TRBV3-1 (or the pseudogene TRBV3-2) to TRBJ2-2, with 8 bases identical to TRBD2. J was trimmed by 6 bases and V by 2 bases; bases with no gene match: 5. The length of the CDR3 is 15 residues. The germline CDR1 and CDR2 sequences are LGHDT and YNNKEL (reference sequence). The CDR3: CASSQRRTSPGELFF. In DNA, the CDR3 is TGTGCCAGCAGCCAACGACGGACTAGCCCCGGGGAGCTGTTTTTT.

This clone appeared a few times. V gene TRBV12-3 or TRBV12-4 combines with J gene TRBJ1-1; D unresolved. V gave up 7 bases and J gave up 4 bases, with 13 bases separating them. The CDR3 covers 13 residues. The CDR3 DNA sequence: TGTGCCAGCACCCATTCTAGAACCACTGAAGCTTTCTTT. It translates to CASTHSRTTEAFF.

The rearrangement joins TRBV6-2 or TRBV6-3 to TRBJ2-1; 11 nucleotides align to TRBD2. Germline assignment: CDR1 MNHEY and CDR2 SVGEGT. With 6 bases clipped from V and 7 bases from J, the junction kept 8 bases outside the gene matches. The length of the CDR3 is 15 residues. CDR3 sequence: CASSALAGGRNEQFF. For the CDR3, the DNA is TGTGCCAGCAGCGCCTTAGCGGGGGGGCGGAATGAGCAGTTCTTC.

The chain couples TRBV19 to TRBJ1-5, with D perhaps TRBD1 (5 bases). The germline V and J ends were trimmed by 4 bases and 3 bases, with 16 bases remaining between them. In germline, CDR1 is LNHDA, CDR2 SQIVND (reference sequence). The CDR3 length is 16 residues. For the CDR3, the DNA is TGTGCCAGTAGTAAAGGGGCGCGCGGTGTCAATCAGCCCCAGCATTTT. Translation: CASSKGARGVNQPQHF.